One sample yielded the 18 T cell receptor beta chains listed below, sequenced in a study of blood T cell repertoires in COVID-19. Method: immunoSEQ multiplex PCR; TCRdb's copy keeps in-frame clones and lacks some. The repertoire consists of 270,000 or so clones, with approximately 83% occurring once and the leading ten covering more than 8%. Source material: peripheral blood. These receptors were taken from a woman aged 45-65 years who had recovered from COVID-19.

CDR3 region: CASSQGQVEQYF. The CDR3 region has the DNA TGTGCCAGCAGCCAAGGCCAGGTCGAGCAGTACTTC. The chain combines TRBV3-1 (or the pseudogene TRBV3-2) with TRBJ2-7; D uncertain. Trimming cost V 1 base and J 6 bases, with 7 bases left between them. This CDR3 is built from 12 residues. Germline values: CDR1 LGHDT, CDR2 YNNKEL (reference sequence).

J is TRBJ1-4 and V is TRBV5-6; no clear D gene. V was clipped by 4 bases and J by 8 bases, with 18 bases between them. Germline V gives CDR1 SGHDT, CDR2 YYEEEE. This CDR3 has 15 amino acids. CDR3 coding DNA: TGTGCCAGCAGCACTACGGGGAGGGAAGAAGAAAAACTGTTTTTT. It codes for CASSTTGREEEKLFF.

The rearrangement uses TRBV3-1 (or the pseudogene TRBV3-2) and TRBJ2-5, with TRBD2 identical over 9 bases. Germline CDR1 reads LGHDT; CDR2 reads YNNKEL (reference sequence). The ends lost 1 base at V and 2 bases at J; junction bases unmatched: 8. CDR3 length: 17 residues. CDR3 sequence (DNA): TGTGCCAGCAGCCAAGGGCTAGCGGGAACCCTGCAAGAGACCCAGTACTTC. Its protein is CASSQGLAGTLQETQYF.

The chain has TRBV5-6 and TRBJ2-3, with D unresolved. V was pared by 9 bases and J by 0 bases, with 17 bases between. The CDR3 is 15 amino acids. Germline CDR1 is SGHDT and CDR2 is YYEEEE. The CDR3 DNA is TGTGCCACCCGCCACCTAGGCACCAGCACAGATACGCAGTATTTT. It specifies CATRHLGTSTDTQYF.

V and J are TRBV5-1 and TRBJ1-3, with D perhaps TRBD1 (6 bases). The V gene lost 4 bases and the J gene lost 8 bases, with 22 bases spanning the gap. The CDR3 extends over 16 amino acids. CDR1 is SGHRS, CDR2 YFSETQ, per germline. CDR3 loop: CASSPRDIGKGDTIYF. CDR3 DNA: TGCGCCAGCAGCCCCCGGGACATCGGCAAAGGGGACACCATATATTTT. Variable domain in full (rest from reference TRBV5-1 and TRBJ1-3): KAGVTQTPRYLIKTRGQQVTLSCSPISGHRSVSWYQQTPGQGLQFLFEYFSETQRNKGNFPGRFSGRQFSNSRSEMNVSTLELGDSALYLCASSPRDIGKGDTIYFGEGSWLTVV.

The chain carries TRBV5-3 and TRBJ2-3, with D perhaps matching TRBD2 (5 bases). TRBV5-3 is reported as an ORF; its role is uncertain. Trimming took 0 bases from V and 5 from J, leaving 13 bases between them. CDR3 length: 15 amino acids. The CDR3 sequence is CARSLGERWGDTQYF. CDR3 coding DNA: TGTGCCAGAAGCTTGGGTGAGCGGTGGGGAGATACGCAGTATTTT.

The chain employs TRBV7-2 and TRBJ1-1; D may be TRBD1 (5 bases). The CDR3 extends over 13 amino acids. Per germline, CDR1 SGHTA and CDR2 FQGNSA. V was cut by 5 bases and J by 8 bases, with 15 bases left in between. The CDR3 here is CASSEQQGGEAFF. The CDR3 DNA sequence: TGTGCCAGCAGCGAACAGCAGGGTGGCGAAGCTTTCTTT.

The rearrangement links TRBV12-3 or TRBV12-4 to TRBJ1-6; D not resolved. The CDR3 loop spans 12 amino acids. Deletions cut 8 bases from V and 9 bases from J, with 11 bases between. CDR3 DNA: TGTGCCAGCTCCGAGGCCGGTTCACCCCTCCACTTT. Protein sequence: CASSEAGSPLHF.

The rearrangement links TRBV4-2 to TRBJ2-3, with 14 bases that match TRBD2. CDR3 length equals 17 residues. V lost 2 bases and J lost 4; bases outside the gene matches: 5. The germline V gene encodes CDR1 LGHNA and CDR2 YNFKEQ. DNA of the CDR3: TGTGCCAGCAGCCAAAGACTAGCGGGGGGGCCCGCAGATACGCAGTATTTT. The encoded protein is CASSQRLAGGPADTQYF.

This clone was picked up one time. The CDR3 DNA reads TGCAGCGTTGATGTGGGGGGCTCCTACAATGAGCAGTTCTTC. It encodes CSVDVGGSYNEQFF. The chain employs TRBV29-1 and TRBJ2-1; D is possibly TRBD2 (6 bases). This CDR3 has 14 amino acids. V dropped 3 bases and J dropped 0 bases, with 9 bases sitting between them. Germline V gene data show CDR1 as SQVTM and CDR2 as ANQGSEA.

Only one count was recorded for this clone. The chain links TRBV6-2 or TRBV6-3 to TRBJ1-2; D gene uncertain. Trimming left V 5 bases short and J 1 base short, with 11 bases between. Germline V gene sequence: CDR1 MNHEY, CDR2 SVGEGT. The CDR3 consists of 14 residues. CDR3 sequence (DNA): TGTGCCAGCAGTCGGGGAGTGATTAACTATGGCTACACCTTC. This translates into CASSRGVINYGYTF.

V gene TRBV2 combines with J gene TRBJ1-5; D remains ambiguous. V gave up 3 bases and J gave up 0 bases, with 12 bases separating them. Germline assignment: CDR1 SNHLY and CDR2 FYNNEI. The CDR3 loop spans 16 amino acids. The CDR3 DNA follows: TGTGCCAGCAGTGACCCCCCCAACTATAGCAATCAGCCCCAGCATTTT. Amino acids: CASSDPPNYSNQPQHF.

The chain is built from TRBV19 and TRBJ2-1; 10 bases map to TRBD1. Per germline, CDR1 LNHDA and CDR2 SQIVND (reference sequence). Trimming took 5 bases from V and 1 from J; bases not matched to a gene: 11. There are 18 residues in the CDR3. This CDR3 reads CASSSTGGFRWSYNEQFF. CDR3 nucleotides: TGTGCCAGTAGTTCGACAGGGGGCTTCAGGTGGTCCTACAATGAGCAGTTCTTC.

The genes are TRBV5-4 and TRBJ2-1; 8 bases agree with TRBD1. Trimming at V came to 2 bases and at J to 6 bases, leaving 1 base not matched to a gene. CDR3 length equals 13 residues. Germline CDR1 and CDR2: SGHNT and YYREEE (reference sequence). CDR3 nucleotide sequence: TGTGCCAGCAGCTTTACAGGGGGCAATGAGCAGTTCTTC. As protein: CASSFTGGNEQFF.

The rearrangement uses TRBV30 and TRBJ2-2, with D perhaps matching TRBD1 (5 bases). Germline values: CDR1 GTSNPN, CDR2 SVGIG (reference sequence). The germline V and J ends were trimmed by 5 bases and 0 bases, with 10 bases remaining between them. The CDR3 is made up of 14 amino acids. CDR3 sequence reads: CAWSAGPNTGELFF. Written as DNA, the CDR3 is TGTGCCTGGTCCGCAGGGCCGAACACCGGGGAGCTGTTTTTT.

The chain employs TRBV6-5 and TRBJ1-5; 7 nucleotides agree with TRBD1. The CDR3 totals 15 residues. V shed 7 bases and J 5 bases; nucleotides not matched to a gene: 11. In germline, CDR1 is MNHEY, CDR2 SVGAGI. CDR3 sequence: CASILDRARDQPQHF. As DNA, the CDR3 is TGTGCCAGCATCCTTGACAGGGCGAGGGATCAGCCCCAGCATTTT.

The rearrangement joins TRBV5-4 to TRBJ1-2, with D unclear. Looked up from germline, CDR1 is SGHNT and CDR2 is YYREEE (reference sequence). This CDR3 has 15 amino acids. Trimming left V 4 bases short and J 4 bases short, with 17 bases between. The CDR3 DNA is TGTGCCAGCAGCGTGACCGGGGAGAAGAGCTATGGCTACACCTTC. This codes for CASSVTGEKSYGYTF. Full variable domain (remainder filled in from reference TRBV5-4 and TRBJ1-2): ETGVTQSPTHLIKTRGQQVTLRCSSQSGHNTVSWYQQALGQGPQFIFQYYREEENGRGNFPPRFSGLQFPNYSSELNVNALELDDSALYLCASSVTGEKSYGYTFGSGTRLTVV.

V usage is TRBV5-4 and J usage is TRBJ2-7, with TRBD2 matching over 15 bases. From germline, CDR1 is SGHNT and CDR2 YYREEE (reference sequence). The CDR3 sequence is 15 residues long. Trimming cost V 4 bases and J 5 bases; bases outside gene matches: 4. CDR3 in amino acids: CASSTGLAGGDEQYF. The CDR3 region has the DNA TGTGCCAGCAGCACAGGACTAGCGGGAGGGGACGAGCAGTACTTC.